This TCR beta chain was captured in a study of CD8+ T cells in alopecia areata. Worth noting for this clone: What it recognizes is unknown.

T lymphocytes (CD4+ and CD8+) were sorted from PBMCs. There are 14 residues in the CDR3. CDR1 is MGHRA, CDR2 YSYEKL, per germline. With 1 base removed from V and 4 bases from J, the gap between germline ends came to 11 bases. Sequencing used cDNA as its template, made by extracting RNA and reverse transcribing it. The protocol was immunoSEQ multiplex PCR, while the TCRdb copy is restricted to in-frame clones and leaves out a portion. The sample has a few hundred thousand clones, approximately 53% seen once. Study observations and caveats: Among the cells sequenced in scalp samples are also the resident alphabeta T cells of normal skin. Between patients, shared TCR sequences were less clear than in mice. This was possibly due in part to HLA diversity in the patient population.

The sequence was collected from a human donor in good health. This chain uses TRBV4-1 with TRBJ2-7, with D possibly matching TRBD1 (6 bases). The material sequenced was CD8+ T cells sorted from blood. Written as DNA, the CDR3 is TGCGCCAGCAGCCAAGGCTACAGGGAATACGAGCAGTACTTC. Its protein is CASSQGYREYEQYF.